These 10 T cell receptor beta chains share one sample of origin, sequenced in a study of cytomegalovirus exposure and HLA in healthy donors. PCR employed 60 Vbeta and 13 Jbeta primers. TCRdb's table, derived via immunoSEQ multiplex PCR, lists solely in-frame clones and lacks some. This repertoire shows over 150,000 clones, roughly 81% found once; its top ten account for 13%. The sequenced sample was PBMCs. These TCRs come from a woman aged 45-59 years in good health and CMV-seronegative.

The V and J genes are TRBV6-6 and TRBJ1-1, with 10 nucleotides matching TRBD1. Trimming at V came to 4 bases and at J to 1 base, leaving 3 bases not matched to a gene. The germline V gene has CDR1 MNHNY and CDR2 SVGAGI (reference sequence). The CDR3 is made up of 15 amino acids. DNA for the CDR3: TGTGCCAGCAGTTCCCGACAGGGGGCGAACACTGAAGCTTTCTTT. Amino acids: CASSSRQGANTEAFF.

This clone was counted only a few times. The rearrangement uses TRBV7-2 and TRBJ2-1; 13 bases fit TRBD2. The CDR3 is 16 residues long. Germline V CDR1 and CDR2: SGHTA, FQGNSA. J lost 6 bases, V lost 1 base, and 3 bases had no gene match. This CDR3 reads CASSLEGTSGTNEQFF. CDR3 coding DNA: TGTGCCAGCAGCTTAGAAGGGACTAGCGGGACCAATGAGCAGTTCTTC.

The chain combines TRBV6-4 with TRBJ2-1; possibly TRBD2 for D (6 bases). Trimming took off 0 bases at V and 10 bases at J, with 10 bases between the two ends. The germline CDR1 and CDR2 sequences are MRHNA and SNTAGT. CDR3 length equals 13 residues. Here the CDR3 DNA reads TGTGCCAGCAGTGACTCGAGACGGGGGGAGCAGTTCTTC. Its protein is CASSDSRRGEQFF.

V usage is TRBV16 and J usage is TRBJ1-2; 7 nucleotides match TRBD1. From germline, CDR1 is KGHSY and CDR2 FQNENV. The trim removed 3 bases at V and 4 bases at J, leaving 8 bases unmatched. The CDR3 spans 15 residues. The chain's CDR3 is CASSQNDRVAYGYTF. CDR3 DNA sequence: TGTGCCAGCAGCCAGAACGACAGGGTAGCCTATGGCTACACCTTC.

V usage is TRBV7-9 and J usage is TRBJ2-2; D possibly corresponds to TRBD1 (6 bases). CDR1 is SEHNR, CDR2 FQNEAQ, per germline (reference sequence). This CDR3 contains 15 residues. With 5 bases removed from V and 0 bases from J, the gap between germline ends came to 10 bases. CDR3 loop: CASSPRGANTGELFF. In nucleotides, the CDR3 is TGTGCCAGCAGCCCCAGGGGCGCGAACACCGGGGAGCTGTTTTTT.

The rearrangement links TRBV6-1 to TRBJ1-6, with TRBD1 as a possible D gene (5 bases). The length of the CDR3 is 13 residues. Germline values: CDR1 MNHNS, CDR2 SASEGT. V shed 11 bases and J shed 4 bases, with 12 bases lying between them. Here the CDR3 reads CASSGGYNSPLHF. CDR3 nucleotide sequence: TGTGCCTCCTCGGGGGGATATAATTCACCCCTCCACTTT.

The chain couples TRBV5-1 to TRBJ1-1; 7 bases are shared with TRBD1. CDR3 length: 15 amino acids. Germline CDR1 reads SGHRS; CDR2 reads YFSETQ. J gave up 3 bases and V 5 bases, and 10 bases lay outside the gene matches. The CDR3, as DNA: TGCGCCAGCAGACTTGCCCCCAGGGGGGACACTGAAGCTTTCTTT. Amino acid sequence: CASRLAPRGDTEAFF.

The chain is built from TRBV28 and TRBJ2-1; 11 bases are a match to TRBD2. CDR3 length: 16 residues. The V segment lost 3 bases and the J segment 3 bases; nucleotides outside the gene matches: 4. Germline lookup yields CDR1 MDHEN and CDR2 SYDVKM. The CDR3 region is CASSFIAGGYYNEQFF. The CDR3 DNA follows: TGTGCCAGCAGTTTCATAGCGGGAGGGTACTACAATGAGCAGTTCTTC.

The rearrangement joins TRBV28 to TRBJ1-2, with 8 bases matching TRBD1. From germline, CDR1 is MDHEN and CDR2 SYDVKM. V lost 3 bases and J lost 8; bases outside the gene matches: 8. The CDR3 runs to 14 residues. CDR3 nucleotide sequence: TGTGCCAGCAGTTTCGATTTGGGACAGGTGGGCTACACCTTC. Amino acids: CASSFDLGQVGYTF.

The sample holds one count of this clone. This sequence joins TRBV4-3 and TRBJ2-7, with a possible D match to TRBD1 (5 bases). CDR1 LGHNA and CDR2 YSLEER come from the germline V gene. The CDR3 is made up of 13 amino acids. Between the trimmed V and J ends, which lost 0 bases and 9 bases, there was a span of 12 bases. The CDR3 loop is CASSQDQVTVQYF. The CDR3 DNA follows: TGCGCCAGCAGCCAAGATCAGGTGACAGTGCAGTACTTC.